The rows below give T cell receptor beta chains drawn from one sample of a study of blood T cell repertoires in COVID-19. Profiling relied on immunoSEQ multiplex PCR, and the TCRdb table lists in-frame clones only, not all of them. This table holds 60,000 to 70,000 clones, about 86% found once. The source material was peripheral blood. These receptors were collected from a woman aged 55-69 years with acute or convalescent COVID-19. CDR3s include the opening cysteine and the closing phenylalanine or tryptophan. D genes are given only for firm matches. A clone size is listed for some rows: how often the clone was seen (once, few, many), or a class if it is expanded.

v_call	d_call	j_call	clone_size	cdr3_nt	cdr3_aa
TRBV3-1/TRBV3-2	-	TRBJ1-5	-	TGTGCCAGCAGCGACTGGGGCAATCAGCCCCAGCATTTT	CASSDWGNQPQHF
TRBV29-1	TRBD1	TRBJ2-7	-	TGCAGCGTACCGGGACAGGGGCGCTACGAGCAGTACTTC	CSVPGQGRYEQYF
TRBV11-1	TRBD1	TRBJ2-7	-	TGTGCCAGCGGAACGGGACAGGGATCCTACGAGCAGTACTTC	CASGTGQGSYEQYF
TRBV5-1	-	TRBJ1-1	-	TGCGCCAGCAGCTTAACGGCGGGGGGCACTGAAGCTTTCTTT	CASSLTAGGTEAFF
TRBV5-8	TRBD2	TRBJ2-3	few	TGTGCCAGCAGCGCGACTAGGCGGGGGGACCCTAGCACAGATACGCAGTATTTT	CASSATRRGDPSTDTQYF
TRBV30	-	TRBJ1-4	once	TGTGCCTGGAGTGTAGATGGAATAGGGGTGTCTAATGAAAAACTGTTTTTT	CAWSVDGIGVSNEKLFF
TRBV5-1	TRBD1	TRBJ2-1	-	TGCGCCAGCAGCCCCCTTCAGGGGGCCTACAATGAGCAGTTCTTC	CASSPLQGAYNEQFF
TRBV3-1/TRBV3-2	TRBD2	TRBJ2-7	-	TGTGCCAGCAGCCAAGGATTAATAGCGGGGGCCTACGAGCAGTACTTC	CASSQGLIAGAYEQYF
TRBV19	TRBD1	TRBJ2-3	few	TGTGCCAGTAGCCGGAAGGGACAGGGAACAGATACGCAGTATTTT	CASSRKGQGTDTQYF
TRBV21-1	-	TRBJ2-7	-	TGTGCCAGCAGCAGAGGTCCCCCTACAGGGTTCTACGAGCAGTACTTC	CASSRGPPTGFYEQYF
TRBV14	TRBD1	TRBJ1-5	-	TGTGCCAGCAGCCACAGGGGGGAGGGCAATCAGCCCCAGCATTTT	CASSHRGEGNQPQHF
TRBV30	TRBD1	TRBJ1-5	-	TGTGCCTGGAGTCCCCCGGGACAGGGTAATCAGCCCCAGCATTTT	CAWSPPGQGNQPQHF
TRBV11-1	-	TRBJ2-3	-	TGTGCCAGCAGCTTAGCGGGGGGGCGAAGCACAGATACGCAGTATTTT	CASSLAGGRSTDTQYF
TRBV9	TRBD2	TRBJ2-1	-	TGTGCCAGCAGCGTAGAGGGCGCGGGGGGTGGGCATGAGCAGTTCTTC	CASSVEGAGGGHEQFF
TRBV27	TRBD2	TRBJ2-7	-	TGTGCCAGCACCCTGACTAGCGGGGGATTCGAGCAGTACTTC	CASTLTSGGFEQYF
TRBV9	TRBD2	TRBJ2-1	-	TGTGCCAGCAACGGACTAGCGGGGGGAGCAGATGAGCAGTTCTTC	CASNGLAGGADEQFF
TRBV6-5	TRBD1	TRBJ2-7	-	TGTGCCAGCAGGTCGACAGGGTACGAGCAGTACTTC	CASRSTGYEQYF
TRBV27	TRBD1	TRBJ2-7	-	TGTGCCAGCAGTTTAAAGGACAGGGGGTACGAGCAGTACTTC	CASSLKDRGYEQYF
TRBV4-1	-	TRBJ1-6	few	TGCGCCAGCAGCCAAGTGACCACCAGGCTTTCACCCCTCCACTTT	CASSQVTTRLSPLHF
TRBV12-3/TRBV12-4	TRBD1	TRBJ1-1	-	TGTGCCAGCTTATGGACAGGCGCTGAAGCTTTCTTT	CASLWTGAEAFF
TRBV14	TRBD1	TRBJ1-3	once	TGTGCCAGCAGCCCAAGACAGGGTGAGAGCTCTGGAAACACCATATATTTT	CASSPRQGESSGNTIYF
TRBV6-5	-	TRBJ1-3	-	TGTGCCAGCAGAACATTCTCTGGAAACACCATATATTTT	CASRTFSGNTIYF
TRBV5-6	-	TRBJ1-2	-	TGTGCCAGCAGCTCCCCCTTAACCACAGCGACAAGCGGGAACTATGGCTACACCTTC	CASSSPLTTATSGNYGYTF
TRBV6-5	-	TRBJ1-2	-	TGTGCCAGCAGTTACCAGCGAGCTAACTATGGCTACACCTTC	CASSYQRANYGYTF
TRBV2	-	TRBJ1-4	-	TGTGCCAGCAGTGAGAATAGAGCGTACGAAAAACTGTTTTTT	CASSENRAYEKLFF
TRBV5-4	-	TRBJ2-7	-	TGTGCCAGCAAGAAAGGATCCGGGAACGAGCAGTACTTC	CASKKGSGNEQYF
TRBV6-5	TRBD1	TRBJ2-3	-	TGTGCCAGCAGCGGGACAGCTAGCACAGATACGCAGTATTTT	CASSGTASTDTQYF
TRBV6-5	-	TRBJ1-3	-	TGTGCCAGCAGACAGAACTTTTACTCTGGAAACACCATATATTTT	CASRQNFYSGNTIYF
TRBV4-1	-	TRBJ1-2	-	TGCGCCAGCAGCCAGGAAAGGAGGACCTCTGAGAACTATGGCTACACCTTC	CASSQERRTSENYGYTF
TRBV5-5	TRBD2	TRBJ2-7	-	TGTGCCAGCAGCTTGGCTTGGACTAGCGGGGTGAGTTACGAGCAGTACTTC	CASSLAWTSGVSYEQYF
TRBV30	TRBD1	TRBJ1-1	-	TGTGCCTGGAGTGTACGGGGCAGGGGGTACACTGAAGCTTTCTTT	CAWSVRGRGYTEAFF
TRBV30	-	TRBJ2-2	-	TGTGCCTGGAGTGTTTCAGGTTTCGGGGAGCTGTTTTTT	CAWSVSGFGELFF
TRBV21-1	-	TRBJ2-4	-	TGTGCCAGCAGCACGGTACGTAGGACACCAATAGCCAAAAACATTCAGTACTTC	CASSTVRRTPIAKNIQYF
TRBV6-5	TRBD1	TRBJ1-4	-	TGTGCCAGCAGTTATTCCCCAACAGGGGCCCGGGAAAAACTGTTTTTT	CASSYSPTGAREKLFF
TRBV6-5	TRBD1	TRBJ2-7	-	TGTGCCAGCAGGAGGGACAGGGTAGGTCACGAGCAGTACTTC	CASRRDRVGHEQYF
TRBV20-1	-	TRBJ2-7	-	TGCAGTGCGGCCCTTTCTGACGAGCAGTACTTC	CSAALSDEQYF
TRBV10-3	TRBD1	TRBJ2-1	-	TGTGCCATAAGGGACAGATCCAGCAATGAGCAGTTCTTC	CAIRDRSSNEQFF
TRBV6-5	-	TRBJ1-6	-	TGTGCCAGCAGTATACCTTTAAGGGGCAATTCACCCCTCCACTTT	CASSIPLRGNSPLHF
TRBV6-4	TRBD2	TRBJ2-3	-	TGTGCCAGCAGTGCGACTAGCGGGGGGGCAGATACGCAGTATTTT	CASSATSGGADTQYF